This entry lists 24 T cell receptor beta chains sequenced from one sample in a study of shared clonotypes between healthy human individuals. Assay used: immunoSEQ multiplex PCR; TCRdb lists only in-frame clones, some missing. In the table there are about 2,100,000 clones, around 93% of which are singletons. In the naive CD8 group, cells lacked CD45RO and were positively selected for CCR7, so terminally differentiated effector memory CD45RA+ cells were left out. Sample: naive CD8+ T cells from PBMCs. Receptors were obtained from a man in his late teens or twenties in good health. Some clones in this sample may be carry-over from other donors' samples.

This chain uses TRBV7-2 with TRBJ2-7; TRBD2 matches at 12 bases. The CDR3 runs 18 residues. In germline, CDR1 is SGHTA, CDR2 FQGNSA. J was trimmed by 0 bases and V by 2 bases; bases with no gene match: 8. The CDR3 spells CASSLMGLAGLSSYEQYF. The DNA of the CDR3 is TGTGCCAGCAGCTTAATGGGACTAGCGGGCCTGAGCTCCTACGAGCAGTACTTC.

This clone has just one count. J is TRBJ2-7 and V is TRBV28; 13 bases are shared with TRBD2. After removal of 5 bases from V and 7 bases from J, the junction contained 8 bases not matched to a gene. The CDR3 consists of 15 residues. Germline loops: CDR1 MDHEN, CDR2 SYDVKM. CDR3 in amino acids: CASSLRLAGGREQYF. DNA for the CDR3: TGTGCCAGCAGTCTGAGACTAGCGGGAGGTAGGGAGCAGTACTTC. The full variable domain, in which reference TRBV28 and TRBJ2-7 provide the parts outside the CDR3, is DVKVTQSSRYLVKRTGEKVFLECVQDMDHENMFWYRQDPGLGLRLIYFSYDVKMKEKGDIPEGYSVSREKKERFSLILESASTNQTSMYLCASSLRLAGGREQYFGPGTRLTVT.

This chain uses TRBV9 with TRBJ1-5, with D perhaps TRBD1 (6 bases). CDR3 length equals 15 residues. Germline loops: CDR1 SGDLS, CDR2 YYNGEE. Trimming left V 0 bases short and J 3 bases short, with 10 bases between. The CDR3 region has the DNA TGTGCCAGCAGCGTAGGGGGGGCCGTCAATCAGCCCCAGCATTTT. It specifies CASSVGGAVNQPQHF.

Here the CDR3 reads CASSPGGTYTGELFF. As DNA, the CDR3 is TGTGCCAGCAGCCCGGGGGGGACGTACACCGGGGAGCTGTTTTTT. The chain links TRBV7-9 to TRBJ2-2, with 8 bases that match TRBD2. V shed 5 bases and J 3 bases; nucleotides not matched to a gene: 5. The CDR3 length is 15 residues. Per germline, CDR1 SEHNR and CDR2 FQNEAQ (reference sequence).

This chain joins TRBV4-1 and TRBJ2-3; D is tentatively TRBD1 or TRBD2 (5 bases each). The V gene lost 3 bases and the J gene lost 2 bases, with 9 bases spanning the gap. The CDR3 consists of 14 residues. CDR1 is MGHRA and CDR2 is YSYEKL in the germline V gene. Here the CDR3 reads CASSHGTATDTQYF. CDR3 DNA: TGCGCCAGCAGCCACGGGACGGCCACAGATACGCAGTATTTT.

This clone was counted once. This chain joins TRBV9 and TRBJ1-5; 10 bases match TRBD1. The ends lost 4 bases at V and 4 bases at J; junction bases unmatched: 5. The germline V gene encodes CDR1 SGDLS and CDR2 YYNGEE. The CDR3 has 15 residues. The CDR3 DNA reads TGTGCCAGCAGCCCTCGACAGGGGGCGAATCAGCCCCAGCATTTT. This encodes CASSPRQGANQPQHF. Full variable domain (rest looked up from reference TRBV9 and TRBJ1-5): DSGVTQTPKHLITATGQRVTLRCSPRSGDLSVYWYQQSLDQGLQFLIQYYNGEERAKGNILERFSAQQFPDLHSELNLSSLELGDSALYFCASSPRQGANQPQHFGDGTRLSIL.

The chain carries TRBV7-6 and TRBJ1-1, with 7 bases aligning to TRBD1. The CDR3 is 13 amino acids. The germline gives CDR1 SGHVS, CDR2 FNYEAQ. The junction had 8 bases not matched to a gene; V was cut back by 10 bases and J by 3 bases. CDR3 residues: CATGGRGYTEAFF. CDR3 DNA sequence: TGTGCCACCGGGGGCAGGGGGTACACTGAAGCTTTCTTT.

The chain combines TRBV10-1 with TRBJ2-7; D call uncertain. From germline, CDR1 is WNHNN and CDR2 SYGVQD (reference sequence). The V gene lost 7 bases and the J gene lost 0 bases, with 10 bases spanning the gap. The CDR3 is 13 amino acids. In DNA form, the CDR3 reads TGCGCCAGCATTTGCCCTACCTCCTACGAGCAGTACTTC. This sequence encodes CASICPTSYEQYF.

This chain joins TRBV5-6 and TRBJ1-5; D remains ambiguous. The germline V and J ends were trimmed by 4 bases and 2 bases, with 10 bases remaining between them. The germline CDR1 and CDR2 sequences are SGHDT and YYEEEE. The CDR3 covers 14 residues. The CDR3 region is CASSPGWGNQPQHF. DNA for the CDR3: TGTGCCAGCAGCCCTGGTTGGGGCAATCAGCCCCAGCATTTT.

The rearrangement links TRBV28 to TRBJ1-2; D is unclear. V was cut by 6 bases and J by 4 bases, with 18 bases left in between. CDR3 length equals 15 residues. The germline gives CDR1 MDHEN, CDR2 SYDVKM. CDR3 region: CASSSRRENVYGYTF. CDR3 nucleotides: TGTGCCAGCAGCTCCCGCCGGGAAAACGTCTATGGCTACACCTTC.

V is TRBV4-1 and J is TRBJ2-5; TRBD2 aligns across 9 bases. Germline V gene sequence: CDR1 MGHRA, CDR2 YSYEKL. J gave up 3 bases and V 4 bases, and 0 bases lay outside the gene matches. The CDR3 is 13 amino acids. CDR3 loop: CASSRTSEETQYF. DNA for the CDR3: TGCGCCAGCAGCCGGACTAGCGAAGAGACCCAGTACTTC.

Points on this clone: The sample carries other DNA sequences with the same CDR3. V usage is TRBV27 and J usage is TRBJ2-7; 7 bases match TRBD1. The CDR3 is 13 residues long. After removal of 6 bases from V and 2 bases from J, the junction contained 4 bases not matched to a gene. Germline lookup yields CDR1 MNHEY and CDR2 SMNVEV (reference sequence). Written as DNA, the CDR3 is TGTGCCAGCAGCCAGGGGGTAACCTACGAGCAGTACTTC. It yields the protein CASSQGVTYEQYF.

The chain has TRBV7-9 and TRBJ2-5; D ambiguous. Trimming removed 4 bases from V and 2 bases from J, with 20 bases in between. This CDR3 comprises 17 residues. Looked up from germline, CDR1 is SEHNR and CDR2 is FQNEAQ (reference sequence). The CDR3 protein is CASSSARTDPIQETQYF. In DNA form, the CDR3 reads TGTGCCAGCAGCTCAGCTAGGACGGATCCGATACAAGAGACCCAGTACTTC.

This chain connects TRBV25-1 to TRBJ2-7; no firm D call. The germline gives CDR1 MGHDK, CDR2 SYGVNS. The CDR3 runs 14 residues. V was shortened by 7 bases and J by 2 bases, with 15 bases between the two germline ends. CDR3 sequence: CASIFSYNTYEQYF. DNA of the CDR3: TGTGCCAGCATATTCAGCTACAACACCTACGAGCAGTACTTC.

Remarks on this clone: Different DNA sequences within this sample yield the same CDR3. The chain has TRBV5-6 and TRBJ2-3; TRBD2 matches 10 bases. The CDR3 is 16 amino acids. Losses at the gene ends were 3 bases for V and 1 base for J; bases not matched to a gene: 5. Germline CDR1 reads SGHDT; CDR2 reads YYEEEE. The CDR3 DNA sequence: TGTGCCAGCAGCTCCTCAGCGGGAGGGCGCACAGATACGCAGTATTTT. Amino acids: CASSSSAGGRTDTQYF.

The chain links TRBV11-3 to TRBJ2-1, with D perhaps matching TRBD1 or TRBD2 (5 bases each). There are 15 residues in the CDR3. Germline CDR1 is SGHNT and CDR2 is YENEEA. The V end lost 1 base, the J end lost 6 bases, and 13 bases lay between the germline ends. CDR3 amino acids: CASSLAGQAANEQFF. The CDR3 nucleotides read TGTGCCAGCAGCTTAGCGGGGCAGGCCGCCAATGAGCAGTTCTTC.

This rearrangement joins TRBV27 to TRBJ1-2, with no clear D. The V and J ends lost 4 bases and 2 bases respectively, with 8 bases between them. In germline, CDR1 is MNHEY, CDR2 SMNVEV (reference sequence). This CDR3 has 13 amino acids. The CDR3 loop reads CASSSYANYGYTF. In nucleotides, the CDR3 is TGTGCCAGCAGTTCGTACGCAAACTATGGCTACACCTTC.

This chain joins TRBV7-2 and TRBJ2-7; TRBD1 is a possible D gene (7 bases). The ends were cut back, 5 bases at V and 5 bases at J, with 25 bases in the middle. The CDR3 is 17 amino acids. Germline V gene data show CDR1 as SGHTA and CDR2 as FQGNSA. The CDR3 region is CASSPRGRMADMDEQYF. Written as DNA, the CDR3 is TGTGCCAGCAGCCCCAGGGGGAGGATGGCGGATATGGACGAGCAGTACTTC. Full variable domain (remainder filled in from reference TRBV7-2 and TRBJ2-7): GAGVSQSPSNKVTEKGKDVELRCDPISGHTALYWYRQSLGQGLEFLIYFQGNSAPDKSGLPSDRFSAERTGGSVSTLTIQRTQQEDSAVYLCASSPRGRMADMDEQYFGPGTRLTVT.

Worth noting for this clone: At the DNA level, this CDR3 is encoded by other sequences in the same sample as well. The CDR3 reads CASSLRVSYEQYF. CDR3 bases: TGTGCCAGCAGCCTCAGGGTCTCCTACGAGCAGTACTTC. This chain joins TRBV28 and TRBJ2-7, with D perhaps TRBD1 (5 bases). Per the germline V gene, CDR1 is MDHEN and CDR2 is SYDVKM. Trimming took off 6 bases at V and 0 bases at J, with 9 bases between the two ends. The CDR3 spans 13 residues.

The V call is TRBV28, the J call TRBJ1-5; D is possibly TRBD1 (5 bases). Trimming left V 7 bases short and J 1 base short, with 14 bases between. Germline assignment: CDR1 MDHEN and CDR2 SYDVKM. There are 15 residues in the CDR3. The chain's CDR3 is CASTTGTESNQPQHF. The CDR3, as DNA: TGTGCCAGCACTACCGGGACGGAAAGCAATCAGCCCCAGCATTTT.

This chain links TRBV4-1 with TRBJ2-7; 7 bases are shared with TRBD2. The CDR3 length is 14 residues. Germline V gene data show CDR1 as MGHRA and CDR2 as YSYEKL. Unmatched junction bases numbered 8, after V lost 5 bases and J lost 4 bases. The CDR3 protein is CASSTREVGYEQYF. CDR3 DNA: TGCGCCAGCAGCACCCGGGAGGTCGGATACGAGCAGTACTTC.

This chain uses TRBV7-2 with TRBJ2-6; 13 nucleotides agree with TRBD2. Germline CDR1 is SGHTA and CDR2 is FQGNSA. The ends lost 6 bases at V and 7 bases at J; junction bases unmatched: 12. The CDR3 has 18 residues. CDR3 DNA sequence: TGTGCCAGCAGTTTCGGACTAGCGGGGGATCTGGGAGCCAACGTCCTGACTTTC. Encoded protein: CASSFGLAGDLGANVLTF.

The chain joins TRBV2 to TRBJ2-7; TRBD2 aligns across 9 bases. Germline lookup yields CDR1 SNHLY and CDR2 FYNNEI. J gave up 7 bases and V 8 bases, and 12 bases lay outside the gene matches. This CDR3 has 14 amino acids. DNA of the CDR3: TGTGCCAGCGCCGACATAGCGGGAGCGTGGGAGCAGTACTTC. Translation gives CASADIAGAWEQYF.

V usage is TRBV5-6 and J usage is TRBJ2-5; 7 nucleotides align to TRBD1. V lost 3 bases and J lost 0; bases outside the gene matches: 11. The CDR3 contains 17 residues. CDR1 and CDR2 (germline): SGHDT, YYEEEE. The CDR3 spells CASSSTGTDEYQETQYF. In nucleotides, the CDR3 is TGTGCCAGCAGCTCTACCGGGACAGACGAGTACCAAGAGACCCAGTACTTC.